These 7 T cell receptor beta chains were sequenced from one sample in a study of T cell repertoires in ileal Crohn's disease. The data were produced by immunoSEQ multiplex PCR, yet TCRdb's version contains in-frame clones alone and is incomplete. The sample consists of 8,000 or so clones, around 74% of them appearing once. Sequenced material: ileal tissue. The receptors were gathered from an adult with Crohn's disease.

V gene TRBV4-1 combines with J gene TRBJ2-6, with 11 bases aligning to TRBD1. This CDR3 is 18 amino acids long. Germline V gene sequence: CDR1 MGHRA, CDR2 YSYEKL. The junction had 5 bases not matched to a gene; V was cut back by 1 base and J by 3 bases. The CDR3 here is CASSQGRTGGDGANVLTF. Written as DNA, the CDR3 is TGCGCCAGCAGCCAAGGGCGGACAGGGGGCGATGGGGCCAACGTCCTGACTTTC.

The rearrangement joins TRBV19 to TRBJ1-6, with TRBD1 identical over 7 bases. Germline V gives CDR1 LNHDA, CDR2 SQIVND (reference sequence). Unmatched junction bases numbered 6, after V lost 10 bases and J lost 0 bases. The CDR3 has 15 residues. In DNA form, the CDR3 reads TGTGCCACTACACAGGGGAGCTCCTATAATTCACCCCTCCACTTT. Amino acids: CATTQGSSYNSPLHF.

This chain's CDR3 is CSVDRPLAGPSQETQYF. For the CDR3, the DNA is TGCAGCGTTGATAGGCCCCTAGCGGGGCCCTCCCAAGAGACCCAGTACTTC. The rearrangement links TRBV29-1 to TRBJ2-5; TRBD2 aligns across 9 bases. Trimming took 3 bases from V and 1 from J; bases not matched to a gene: 12. The CDR3 is 17 residues long. Germline V gene data show CDR1 as SQVTM and CDR2 as ANQGSEA.

V and J are TRBV5-1 and TRBJ1-2; weak D call: TRBD1 (6 bases). Trimming removed 4 bases at V and 4 bases at J, with 17 bases between. The CDR3 has 15 amino acids. Germline values: CDR1 SGHRS, CDR2 YFSETQ. Written as DNA, the CDR3 is TGCGCCAGCAGCCCGGCGGTCCAGGGGCCCTATGGCTACACCTTC. As protein: CASSPAVQGPYGYTF.

The chain combines TRBV7-2 with TRBJ2-5, with 14 bases identical to TRBD2. This CDR3 contains 16 residues. The ends lost 5 bases at V and 3 bases at J; junction bases unmatched: 5. The germline V gene encodes CDR1 SGHTA and CDR2 FQGNSA. The CDR3, as DNA: TGTGCCAGCAGCCCACGACTAGCGGGGGGGAAAGAGACCCAGTACTTC. It is translated as CASSPRLAGGKETQYF.

This clone was counted only a few times. The chain joins TRBV14 to TRBJ1-6; 9 bases are a match to TRBD1. V trimming: 4 bases; J trimming: 9 bases; junction bases outside the gene matches: 4. Per the germline V gene, CDR1 is SGHDN and CDR2 is FVKESK. The length of the CDR3 is 14 residues. The chain's CDR3 is CASSLTGGGSPLHF. CDR3 sequence (DNA): TGTGCCAGCAGCCTTACAGGGGGCGGTTCACCCCTCCACTTT.

The gene calls are TRBV5-1 and TRBJ1-1; 8 nucleotides agree with TRBD1. The V segment lost 4 bases and the J segment 3 bases; nucleotides outside the gene matches: 8. The CDR3 is 15 residues long. CDR1 SGHRS and CDR2 YFSETQ come from the germline V gene. The DNA of the CDR3 is TGCGCCAGCAGCCGACAACAGGGGGGAGACACTGAAGCTTTCTTT. The encoded protein is CASSRQQGGDTEAFF. The variable domain in full, with the rest retrieved from reference TRBV5-1 and TRBJ1-1, is KAGVTQTPRYLIKTRGQQVTLSCSPISGHRSVSWYQQTPGQGLQFLFEYFSETQRNKGNFPGRFSGRQFSNSRSEMNVSTLELGDSALYLCASSRQQGGDTEAFFGQGTRLTVV.